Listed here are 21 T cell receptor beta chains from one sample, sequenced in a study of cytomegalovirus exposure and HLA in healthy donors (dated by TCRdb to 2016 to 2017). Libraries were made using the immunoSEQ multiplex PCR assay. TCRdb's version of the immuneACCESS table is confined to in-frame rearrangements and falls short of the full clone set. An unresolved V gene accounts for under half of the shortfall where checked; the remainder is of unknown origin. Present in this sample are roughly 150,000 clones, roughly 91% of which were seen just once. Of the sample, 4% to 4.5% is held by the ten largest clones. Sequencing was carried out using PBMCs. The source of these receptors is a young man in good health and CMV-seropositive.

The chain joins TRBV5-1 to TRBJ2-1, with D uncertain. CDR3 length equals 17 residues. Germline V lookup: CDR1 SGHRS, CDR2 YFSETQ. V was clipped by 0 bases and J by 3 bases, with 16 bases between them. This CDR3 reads CASSLAWQDVDYNEQFF. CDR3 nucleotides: TGCGCCAGCAGCTTGGCTTGGCAGGATGTCGACTACAATGAGCAGTTCTTC.

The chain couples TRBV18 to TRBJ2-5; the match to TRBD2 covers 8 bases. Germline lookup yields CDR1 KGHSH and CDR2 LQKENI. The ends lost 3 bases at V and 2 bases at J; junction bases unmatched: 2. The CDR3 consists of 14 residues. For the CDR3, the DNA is TGTGCCAGCTCACCGGGACTAGGGCAAGAGACCCAGTACTTC. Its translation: CASSPGLGQETQYF.

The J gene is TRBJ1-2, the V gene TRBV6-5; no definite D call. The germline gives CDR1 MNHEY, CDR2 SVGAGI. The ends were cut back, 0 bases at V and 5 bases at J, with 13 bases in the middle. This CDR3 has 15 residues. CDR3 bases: TGTGCCAGCAGTTACTCGCACAGATCTTTTTATGGCTACACCTTC. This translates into CASSYSHRSFYGYTF.

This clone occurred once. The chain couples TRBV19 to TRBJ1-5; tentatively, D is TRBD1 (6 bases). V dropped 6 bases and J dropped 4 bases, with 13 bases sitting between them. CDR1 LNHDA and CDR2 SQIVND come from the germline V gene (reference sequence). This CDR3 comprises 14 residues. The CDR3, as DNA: TGTGCCAGTAGCCCGGACAGACTAAATCAGCCCCAGCATTTT. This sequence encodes CASSPDRLNQPQHF. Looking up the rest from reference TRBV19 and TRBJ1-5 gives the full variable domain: DGGITQSPKYLFRKEGQNVTLSCEQNLNHDAMYWYRQDPGQGLRLIYYSQIVNDFQKGDIAEGYSVSREKKESFPLTVTSAQKNPTAFYLCASSPDRLNQPQHFGDGTRLSIL.

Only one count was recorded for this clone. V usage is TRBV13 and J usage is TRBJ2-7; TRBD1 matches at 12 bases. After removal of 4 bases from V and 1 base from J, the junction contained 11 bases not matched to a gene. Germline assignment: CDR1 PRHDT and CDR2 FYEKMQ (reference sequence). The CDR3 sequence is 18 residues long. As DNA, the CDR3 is TGTGCCAGCAGCTCTTCCGGGACAGGGGGCGGTGCTTCCTACGAGCAGTACTTC. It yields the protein CASSSSGTGGGASYEQYF.

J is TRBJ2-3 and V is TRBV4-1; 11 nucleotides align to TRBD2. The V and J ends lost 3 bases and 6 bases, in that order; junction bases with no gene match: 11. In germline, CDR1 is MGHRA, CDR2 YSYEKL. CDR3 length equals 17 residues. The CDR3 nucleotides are TGCGCCAGCAGCCATCTTATGACTAGCGGGGAGGGGGATACGCAGTATTTT. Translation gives CASSHLMTSGEGDTQYF.

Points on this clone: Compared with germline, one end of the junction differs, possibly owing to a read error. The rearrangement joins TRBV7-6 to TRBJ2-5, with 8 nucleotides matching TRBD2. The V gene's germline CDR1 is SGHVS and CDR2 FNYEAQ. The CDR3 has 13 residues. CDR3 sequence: CASSLGEGTRKNF. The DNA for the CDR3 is TGTGCCAGCAGCTTAGGGGAAGGGACTAGGAAGAACTTC. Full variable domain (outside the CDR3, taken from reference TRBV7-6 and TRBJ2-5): GAGVSQSPRYKVTKRGQDVALRCDPISGHVSLYWYRQALGQGPEFLTYFNYEAQQDKSGLPNDRFSAERPEGSISTLTIQRTEQRDSAMYRCASSLGEGTRKNFGPGTRLLVL.

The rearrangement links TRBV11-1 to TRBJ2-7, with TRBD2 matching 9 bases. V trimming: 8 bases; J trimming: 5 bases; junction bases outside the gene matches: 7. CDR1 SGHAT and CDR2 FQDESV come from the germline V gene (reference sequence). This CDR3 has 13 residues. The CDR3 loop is CASGLARLDEQYF. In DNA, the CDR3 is TGTGCCAGCGGACTAGCGCGCTTGGACGAGCAGTACTTC.

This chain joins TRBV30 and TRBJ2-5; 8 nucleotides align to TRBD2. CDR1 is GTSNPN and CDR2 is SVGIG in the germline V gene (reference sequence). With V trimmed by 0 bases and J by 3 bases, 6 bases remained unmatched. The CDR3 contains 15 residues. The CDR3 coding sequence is TGTGCCTGGAGTGTAGACCGGACTAGCAAAGAGACCCAGTACTTC. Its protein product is CAWSVDRTSKETQYF.

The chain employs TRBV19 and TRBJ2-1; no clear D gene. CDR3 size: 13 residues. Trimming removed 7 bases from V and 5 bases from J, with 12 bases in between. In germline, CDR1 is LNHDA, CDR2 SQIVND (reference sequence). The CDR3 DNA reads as TGTGCCAGTACCCACATCGTGAACAATGAGCAGTTCTTC. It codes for CASTHIVNNEQFF.

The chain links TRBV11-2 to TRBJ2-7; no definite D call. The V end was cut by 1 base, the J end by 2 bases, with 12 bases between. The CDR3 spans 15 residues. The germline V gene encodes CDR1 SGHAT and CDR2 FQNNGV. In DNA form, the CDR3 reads TGTGCCAGCAGCTTAGTATGGAGACCTCCCTACGAGCAGTACTTC. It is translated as CASSLVWRPPYEQYF. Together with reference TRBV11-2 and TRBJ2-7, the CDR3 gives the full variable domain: EAGVAQSPRYKIIEKRQSVAFWCNPISGHATLYWYQQILGQGPKLLIQFQNNGVVDDSQLPKDRFSAERLKGVDSTLKIQPAKLEDSAVYLCASSLVWRPPYEQYFGPGTRLTVT.

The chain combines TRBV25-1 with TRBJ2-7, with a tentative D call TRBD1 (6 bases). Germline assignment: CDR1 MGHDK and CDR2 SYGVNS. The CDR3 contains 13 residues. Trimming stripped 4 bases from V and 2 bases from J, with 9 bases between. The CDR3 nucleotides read TGTGCCAGCAGTGTACAGGGACCCTACGAGCAGTACTTC. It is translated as CASSVQGPYEQYF.

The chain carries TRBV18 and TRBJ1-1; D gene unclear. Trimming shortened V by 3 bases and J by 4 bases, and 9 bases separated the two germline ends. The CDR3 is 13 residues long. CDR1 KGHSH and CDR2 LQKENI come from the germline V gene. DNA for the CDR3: TGTGCCAGCTCACCGAAGGAGGGCACTGAAGCTTTCTTT. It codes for CASSPKEGTEAFF.

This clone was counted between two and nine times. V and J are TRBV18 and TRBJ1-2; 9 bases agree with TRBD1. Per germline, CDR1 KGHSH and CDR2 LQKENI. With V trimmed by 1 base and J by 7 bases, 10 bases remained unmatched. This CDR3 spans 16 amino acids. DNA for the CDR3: TGTGCCAGCTCACCACGAACAAGGGACAGGGAAGTTGGCTACACCTTC. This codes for CASSPRTRDREVGYTF.

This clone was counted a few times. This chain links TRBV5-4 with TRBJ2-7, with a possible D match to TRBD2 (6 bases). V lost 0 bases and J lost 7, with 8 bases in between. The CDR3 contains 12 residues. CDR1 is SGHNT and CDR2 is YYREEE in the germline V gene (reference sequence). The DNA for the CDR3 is TGTGCCAGCAGCTTGGGGGGAGGAGAGCAGTACTTC. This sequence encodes CASSLGGGEQYF.

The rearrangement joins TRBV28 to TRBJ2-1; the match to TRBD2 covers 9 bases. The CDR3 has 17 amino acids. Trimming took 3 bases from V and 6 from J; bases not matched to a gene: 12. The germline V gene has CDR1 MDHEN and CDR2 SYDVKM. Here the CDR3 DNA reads TGTGCCAGCAGTTTCCGATCGGGACTAGCAATACTCAATGAGCAGTTCTTC. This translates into CASSFRSGLAILNEQFF.

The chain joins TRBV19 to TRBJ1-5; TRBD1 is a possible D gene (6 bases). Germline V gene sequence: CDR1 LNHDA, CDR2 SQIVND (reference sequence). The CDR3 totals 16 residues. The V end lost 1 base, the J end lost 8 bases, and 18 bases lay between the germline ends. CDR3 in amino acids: CASSIVPGAVQEPQHF. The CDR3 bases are TGTGCCAGTAGTATAGTCCCAGGGGCCGTGCAGGAGCCCCAGCATTTT.

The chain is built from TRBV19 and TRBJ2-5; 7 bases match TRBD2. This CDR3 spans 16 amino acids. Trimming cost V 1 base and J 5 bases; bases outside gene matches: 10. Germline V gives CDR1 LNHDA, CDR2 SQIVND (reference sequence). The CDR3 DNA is TGTGCCAGTAGTATAGGCCGGAGACTAGCTGTTGAGACCCAGTACTTC. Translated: CASSIGRRLAVETQYF.

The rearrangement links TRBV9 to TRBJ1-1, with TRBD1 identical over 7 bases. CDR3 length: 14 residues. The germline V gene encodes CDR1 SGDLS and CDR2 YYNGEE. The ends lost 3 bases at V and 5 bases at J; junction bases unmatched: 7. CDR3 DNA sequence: TGTGCCAGCAGCGCCGGACAGGTTGGAACTGAAGCTTTCTTT. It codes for CASSAGQVGTEAFF.

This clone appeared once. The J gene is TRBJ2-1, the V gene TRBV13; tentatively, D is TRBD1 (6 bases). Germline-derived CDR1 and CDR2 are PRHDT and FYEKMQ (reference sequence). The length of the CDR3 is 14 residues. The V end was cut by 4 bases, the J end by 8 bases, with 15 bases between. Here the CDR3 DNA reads TGTGCCAGCAGCTCAACTCACAGGGCCTATGAGCAGTTCTTC. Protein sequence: CASSSTHRAYEQFF.

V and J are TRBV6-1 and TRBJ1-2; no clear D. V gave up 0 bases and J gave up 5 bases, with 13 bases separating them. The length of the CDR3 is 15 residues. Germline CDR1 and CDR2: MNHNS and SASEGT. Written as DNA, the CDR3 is TGTGCCAGCAGTGAAGCTAACACGGGAACATATGGCTACACCTTC. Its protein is CASSEANTGTYGYTF.